This entry describes one T cell receptor (beta chain). No antigen is known for it. This entry comes from a study of T-cell reconstitution after alpha-beta-depleted transplantation in children. Overall study results and limits: Several hundred expanded graft clones reportedly gave rise to the alpha-beta T cells present about two months after transplant. The origin of high day-60 TCRbeta diversity in some patients lay in surviving recipient T cells and thymic progenitors.

Germline V CDR1 and CDR2: LGHDT, YNNKEL (reference sequence). V was trimmed by 3 bases and J by 5 bases, leaving 11 bases between them. The CDR3 spans 14 residues. Unique molecular identifiers were used to barcode this TCRbeta library. TCRdb itself ran the PCR reads through MiXCR, one entry per CDR3 protein. This table holds around 800,000 distinct CDR3 sequences, approximately 15% found once. Sequencing was performed on PBMCs, mostly from graft donor cells, taken 360 days after TCRalphabeta/CD19-depleted stem cell transplant. The TCR was taken from a male patient younger than 18 who had a stem cell transplant for acute lymphoblastic leukemia, so the T cells may come from the graft donor. This rearrangement joins TRBV3-1 to TRBJ2-1, with D unresolved. The CDR3 spells CASSQEYGHNEQFF. The DNA for the CDR3 is TGTGCCAGCAGCCAGGAGTACGGGCACAATGAGCAGTTCTTC.